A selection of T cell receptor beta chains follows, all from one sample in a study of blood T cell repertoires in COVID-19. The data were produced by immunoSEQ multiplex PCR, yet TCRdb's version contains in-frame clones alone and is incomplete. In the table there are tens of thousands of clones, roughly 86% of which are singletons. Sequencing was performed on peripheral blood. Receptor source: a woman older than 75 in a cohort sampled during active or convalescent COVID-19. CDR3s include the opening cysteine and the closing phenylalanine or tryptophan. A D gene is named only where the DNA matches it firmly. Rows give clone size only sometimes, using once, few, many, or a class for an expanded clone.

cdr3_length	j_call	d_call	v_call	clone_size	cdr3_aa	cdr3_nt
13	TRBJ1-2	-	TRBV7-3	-	CASSLQGLDGYTF	TGTGCCAGCAGCTTACAGGGGCTTGATGGCTACACCTTC
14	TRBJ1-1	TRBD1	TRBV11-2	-	CASSPDRYYTEAFF	TGTGCCAGCAGCCCGGACAGGTACTACACTGAAGCTTTCTTT
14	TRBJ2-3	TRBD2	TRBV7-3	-	CASSSSGSTDTQYF	TGTGCCAGCAGCTCTAGCGGAAGCACAGATACGCAGTATTTT
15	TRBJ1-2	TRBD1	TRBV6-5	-	CASSYQQGAVYGYTF	TGTGCCAGCAGTTATCAACAGGGGGCTGTCTATGGCTACACCTTC
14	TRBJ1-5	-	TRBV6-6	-	CASRWTAGNQPQHF	TGTGCCAGCAGATGGACGGCGGGGAATCAGCCCCAGCATTTT
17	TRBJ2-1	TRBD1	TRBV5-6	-	CASSWGTGGKSYNEQFF	TGTGCCAGCAGCTGGGGGACAGGGGGTAAGTCCTACAATGAGCAGTTCTTC
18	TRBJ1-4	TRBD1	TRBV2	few	CASSEAWQTGSTNEKLFF	TGTGCCAGCAGTGAAGCGTGGCAGACAGGGTCAACTAATGAAAAACTGTTTTTT
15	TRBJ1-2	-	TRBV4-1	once	CASSQPVSGGDGYTF	TGCGCCAGCAGCCAACCCGTATCGGGGGGGGATGGCTACACCTTC
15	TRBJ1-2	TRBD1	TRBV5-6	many	CASSFADRENYGYTF	TGTGCCAGCAGCTTTGCGGACAGGGAGAACTATGGCTACACCTTC
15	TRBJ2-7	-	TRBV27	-	CASSLPGALRYEQYF	TGTGCCAGCAGTTTACCAGGGGCCTTAAGGTACGAGCAGTACTTC
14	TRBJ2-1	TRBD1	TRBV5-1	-	CASSLQGGANEQFF	TGCGCCAGCAGCCTACAGGGGGGTGCAAATGAGCAGTTCTTC
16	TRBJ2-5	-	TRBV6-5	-	CASSSSSGTVKETQYF	TGTGCCAGCAGTTCCTCCTCTGGTACGGTTAAAGAGACCCAGTACTTC
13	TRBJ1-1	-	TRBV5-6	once	CASSQALNTEAFF	TGTGCCAGCAGCCAGGCACTGAACACTGAAGCTTTCTTT
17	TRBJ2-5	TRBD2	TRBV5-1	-	CASSLVSAGGYQETQYF	TGCGCCAGCAGCTTGGTTTCGGCGGGAGGATACCAAGAGACCCAGTACTTC
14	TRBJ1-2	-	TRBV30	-	CAWTRGAPIGGYTF	TGTGCCTGGACCCGGGGAGCTCCCATCGGGGGCTACACCTTC
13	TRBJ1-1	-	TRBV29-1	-	CSAPGQSNTEAFF	TGCAGCGCCCCCGGACAGAGCAACACTGAAGCTTTCTTT
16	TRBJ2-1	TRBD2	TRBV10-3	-	CAISAPSGTPVFEQFF	TGTGCCATCAGCGCCCCTAGCGGGACGCCCGTTTTTGAGCAGTTCTTC
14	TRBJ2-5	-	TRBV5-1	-	CASSLQPGEETQYF	TGCGCCAGCAGCTTGCAGCCGGGAGAAGAGACCCAGTACTTC
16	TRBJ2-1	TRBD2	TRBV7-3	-	CASSSRTSGTRSEQFF	TGTGCCAGCAGCTCCCGGACTAGCGGGACCCGGAGCGAGCAGTTCTTC
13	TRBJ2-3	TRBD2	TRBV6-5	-	CAASAGMGDTQYF	TGTGCCGCTTCAGCGGGAATGGGAGATACGCAGTATTTT
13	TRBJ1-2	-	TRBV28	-	CASLDRSNYGYTF	TGTGCCAGCCTTGACAGGTCCAACTATGGCTACACCTTC
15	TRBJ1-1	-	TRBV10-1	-	CASSESKGNKAEAFF	TGCGCCAGCAGTGAGTCTAAGGGGAATAAGGCTGAAGCTTTCTTT
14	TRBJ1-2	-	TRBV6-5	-	CASSPPRGGWGYTF	TGTGCCAGCAGTCCCCCCCGGGGGGGCTGGGGCTACACCTTC
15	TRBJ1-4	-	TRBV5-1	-	CASSLDGRGGEKLFF	TGCGCCAGCAGCTTGGATGGCAGGGGTGGTGAAAAACTGTTTTTT